The clone carrying this T cell receptor beta chain was seen only a few times. One end of the junction does not line up with germline, which may come from a read error. The sample comes from a study of T-cell memory formation after mild COVID-19. TCRdb analysed the 5' RACE reads with MiXCR anew, one entry per CDR3 protein. The table lists roughly 610,000 distinct CDR3 sequences, 17% of them singletons. The CDR3 consists of 14 residues. The germline CDR1 and CDR2 sequences are LNHDA and SQIVND (reference sequence). The chain recombines TRBV19 with TRBJ1-5; 8 bases are a match to TRBD1. This clonotype was obtained from an adult woman who had mild COVID-19 (a few samples of this study predate the infection). Cell type and time point are not known. The sample comprised PBMCs or a T cell subset sorted from them (not recorded which). The CDR3 DNA sequence: TGTGCCAGTAGAAGAGCAGGGGGCAACCAGCCCCAGCATTTT. It translates to CASRRAGGNQPQHF.